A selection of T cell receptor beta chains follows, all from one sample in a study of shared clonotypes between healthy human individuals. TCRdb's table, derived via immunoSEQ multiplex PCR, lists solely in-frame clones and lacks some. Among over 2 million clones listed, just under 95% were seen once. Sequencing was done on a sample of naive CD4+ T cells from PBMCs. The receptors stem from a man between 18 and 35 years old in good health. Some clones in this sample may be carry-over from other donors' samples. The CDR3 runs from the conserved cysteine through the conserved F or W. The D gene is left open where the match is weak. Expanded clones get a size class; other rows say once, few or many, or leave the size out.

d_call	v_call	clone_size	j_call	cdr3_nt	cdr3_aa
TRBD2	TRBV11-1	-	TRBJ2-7	TGTGCCAGCAGCTTAGGACTAGCTATGGAGCAGTACTTC	CASSLGLAMEQYF
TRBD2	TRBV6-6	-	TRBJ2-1	TGTGCCAGCAGTTATGAAGCGGGAGGGTACAATGAGCAGTTCTTC	CASSYEAGGYNEQFF
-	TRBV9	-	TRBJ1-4	TGTGCCAGCAGCGTAGGGCCGGAGGAAAAACTGTTTTTT	CASSVGPEEKLFF
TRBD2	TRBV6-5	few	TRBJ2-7	TGTGCCAGCAGTTGGCGGCAGACTAGCGAGCACTACGAGCAGTACTTC	CASSWRQTSEHYEQYF
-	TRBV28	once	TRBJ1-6	TGTGCCAGCAGGATGGGACGGCGTAATTCACCCCTCCACTTT	CASRMGRRNSPLHF
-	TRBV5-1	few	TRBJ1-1	TGCGCCAGCAGCTTGGTAGGGAGACGCACTGAAGCTTTCTTT	CASSLVGRRTEAFF
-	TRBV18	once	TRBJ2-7	TGTGCCAGCTCACCGAGGACTACCGACTACGAGCAGTACTTC	CASSPRTTDYEQYF
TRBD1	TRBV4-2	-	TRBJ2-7	TGTGCCAGCAGCCAAGAAAGACCCGGGACAGGGGTTTACGAGCAGTACTTC	CASSQERPGTGVYEQYF
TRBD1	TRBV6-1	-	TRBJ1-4	TGTGCCAGCAGTGAAAGAACAGGGGGCTCTAATGAAAAACTGTTTTTT	CASSERTGGSNEKLFF
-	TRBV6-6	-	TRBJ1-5	TGTGCCAGCAGTTACTCCCCTGGGACCCAGCATTTT	CASSYSPGTQHF
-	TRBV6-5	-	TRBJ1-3	TGTGCCAGCAGTTACGAGACCGCTGGAAACACCATATATTTT	CASSYETAGNTIYF
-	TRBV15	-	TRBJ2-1	TGTGCCACCAGCAGAGAGACTAGCTACAATGAGCAGTTCTTC	CATSRETSYNEQFF
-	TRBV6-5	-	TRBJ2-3	TGTGCCAGCAGTTACGGTAGAGGTGATACGCAGTATTTT	CASSYGRGDTQYF
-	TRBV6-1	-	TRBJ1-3	TGTGCCAGCTTTTTCGCGGGTGGAAACACCATATATTTT	CASFFAGGNTIYF
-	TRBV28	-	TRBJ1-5	TGTGCCAGCAGTCCCCCCCCCAGGTCCTCCTATCAGCCCCAGCATTTT	CASSPPPRSSYQPQHF
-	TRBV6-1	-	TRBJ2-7	TGTGCCAGCAGTGAGGGTTTTTCAGGGGCCTACGAGCAGTACTTC	CASSEGFSGAYEQYF
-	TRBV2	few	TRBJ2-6	TGTGCCAGCGGGTCTGGGGCCAACGTCCTGACTTTC	CASGSGANVLTF
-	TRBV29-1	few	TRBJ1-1	TGCAGCGTTGAACGCCGGGGGGACACTGAAGCTTTCTTT	CSVERRGDTEAFF
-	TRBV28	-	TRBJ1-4	TGTGCCAGCAGTGGGGCCGGCTACAATGAAAAACTGTTTTTT	CASSGAGYNEKLFF
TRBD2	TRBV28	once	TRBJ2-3	TGTGCCAGCAGTTCGGCGGGGGGGGTCACAGATACGCAGTATTTT	CASSSAGGVTDTQYF
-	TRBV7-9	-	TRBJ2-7	TGTGCCAGCAGCTTAGAAGGCGGGGTCTACGAGCAGTACTTC	CASSLEGGVYEQYF
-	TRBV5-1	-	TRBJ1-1	TGCGCCAGCAGCTTGACGCGGGGGAACACTGAAGCTTTCTTT	CASSLTRGNTEAFF
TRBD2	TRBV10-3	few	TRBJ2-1	TGTGCCATCAGCAGAGCGGGAGGGAATGAGCAGTTCTTC	CAISRAGGNEQFF
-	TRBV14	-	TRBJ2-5	TGTGCCAGCAGCCAACAATCTTCGGCAGGGAAAGAGACCCAGTACTTC	CASSQQSSAGKETQYF
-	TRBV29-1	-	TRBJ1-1	TGCAGCGTCCCCTCACCGGCGTTGAATGCTTTCTTT	CSVPSPALNAFF
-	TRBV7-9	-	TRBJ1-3	TGTGCCAGCAGCTTATATCAGGGAGCGAACACCATATATTTT	CASSLYQGANTIYF
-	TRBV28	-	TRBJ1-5	TGTGCCAGCAGCCAAAATCAGCCCCAGCATTTT	CASSQNQPQHF
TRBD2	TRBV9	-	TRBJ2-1	TGTGCCAGCAGCGTAGCTACCTTGGCTAGCGGGAAGAATGAGCAGTTCTTC	CASSVATLASGKNEQFF
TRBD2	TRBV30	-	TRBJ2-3	TGTGCCTGGTCCCTGGGGGGAGGGACGACAGATACGCAGTATTTT	CAWSLGGGTTDTQYF
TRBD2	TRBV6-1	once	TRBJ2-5	TGTGCCAGCAGTGGCCAACTAGCGGATGCGGGGGCCCAGTACTTC	CASSGQLADAGAQYF
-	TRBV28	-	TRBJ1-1	TGTGCCAGCCGGTCAGCGGGGGCGAGCACTGAAGCTTTCTTT	CASRSAGASTEAFF
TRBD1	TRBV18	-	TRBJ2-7	TGTGCCAGCTCTCCCCGGGACAGGGTCAGACGCGAGCAGTACTTC	CASSPRDRVRREQYF
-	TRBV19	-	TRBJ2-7	TGTGCCAGTAGTAGTCGGCAGTCCTACGAGCAGTACTTC	CASSSRQSYEQYF
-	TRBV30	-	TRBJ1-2	TGTGCCTGGAGTGTAGGGGGAGTGAAAGGCTACACCTTC	CAWSVGGVKGYTF
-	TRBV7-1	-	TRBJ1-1	TGTGCCAGCAGCCGTTCGGGGGCTCCGGGCACTGAAGCTTTCTTT	CASSRSGAPGTEAFF
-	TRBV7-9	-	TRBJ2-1	TGTGCCAGCAGCAACCAATACAATGAGCAGTTCTTC	CASSNQYNEQFF
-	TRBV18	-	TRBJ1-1	TGTGCCAGCTCACCCCCGGGACGGGGTGACACTGAAGCTTTCTTT	CASSPPGRGDTEAFF
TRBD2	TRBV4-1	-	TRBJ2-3	TGCGCCAGCAGCCAAGCGGGACTAGCGGGCACGCAGTCGTTGAGCACAGATACGCAGTATTTT	CASSQAGLAGTQSLSTDTQYF
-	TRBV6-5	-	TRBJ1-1	TGTGCCAGCAGTTACTCGCCAGGGGAGGGCACTGAAGCTTTCTTT	CASSYSPGEGTEAFF
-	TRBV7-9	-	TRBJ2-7	TGTGCCAGCACCGTAGACGTCGTCGCCCGGCAGTACTTC	CASTVDVVARQYF
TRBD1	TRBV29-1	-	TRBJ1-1	TGCAGCGCGGGACAGCGAAACACTGAAGCTTTCTTT	CSAGQRNTEAFF
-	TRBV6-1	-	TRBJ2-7	TGTGCCAGCAGTGCAGACAGGAGCTCCTACGAGCAGTACTTC	CASSADRSSYEQYF
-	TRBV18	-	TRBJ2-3	TGTGCCAGCTCACCATCGGCAGGGTCCGATACGCAGTATTTT	CASSPSAGSDTQYF
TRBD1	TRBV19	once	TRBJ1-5	TGTGCCAGCTCAGGGCACAGGGGGCCATCAAGCAATCAGCCCCAGCATTTT	CASSGHRGPSSNQPQHF
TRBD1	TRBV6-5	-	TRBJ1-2	TGTGCCGGACACAGGGGTGGTACATTC	CAGHRGGTF
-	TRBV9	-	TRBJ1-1	TGTGCCAGCAGCCCAGTACAGGGAGTCACTGAAGCTTTCTTT	CASSPVQGVTEAFF
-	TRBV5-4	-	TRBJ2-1	TGTGCCAGCAGCTTGGGAGGGTGGAATGAGCAGTTCTTC	CASSLGGWNEQFF
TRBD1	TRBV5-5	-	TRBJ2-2	TGTGCCAGCAGCCCCGGGACAGGGTTCTCACCCGGGGAGCTGTTTTTT	CASSPGTGFSPGELFF
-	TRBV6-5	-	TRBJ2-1	TGTGCCAGCACGAGAGGAAGCTCCTACAATGAGCAGTTCTTC	CASTRGSSYNEQFF
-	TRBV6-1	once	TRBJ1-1	TGTGCCAGCAGTGAAAGGGGTGGTGGCTGGGACGGGAACACTGAAGCTTTCTTT	CASSERGGGWDGNTEAFF
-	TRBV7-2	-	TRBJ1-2	TGTGCCAGCAGCTCCTACGGATCCAGATATGGCTACACCTTC	CASSSYGSRYGYTF
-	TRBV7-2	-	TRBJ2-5	TGTGCCAGCAGCTATCGACTAGGCCAGAGCGGAGAGACCCAGTACTTC	CASSYRLGQSGETQYF
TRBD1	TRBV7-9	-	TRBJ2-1	TGTGCCAGCAGCCCGGGACAGGGAATCGATGAGCAGTTCTTC	CASSPGQGIDEQFF
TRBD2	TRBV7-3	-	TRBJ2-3	TGTGCCAGCAGCTTACATCAGGGGACTAGTGTCGATACGCAGTATTTT	CASSLHQGTSVDTQYF
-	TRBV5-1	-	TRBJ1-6	TGCGCCAGCAGCGCTCAGGATTCACCCCTCCACTTT	CASSAQDSPLHF
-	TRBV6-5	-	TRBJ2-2	TGTGCCACCAGAAGACCGGGGGGCGCAGGGGGGGAGCTGTTTTTT	CATRRPGGAGGELFF
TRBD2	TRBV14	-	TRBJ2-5	TGTGCCAGCAGCCGAGTAGCGGGGAAGGGAGAGACCCAGTACTTC	CASSRVAGKGETQYF
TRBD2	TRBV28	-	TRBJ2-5	TGTGCCAGCAGTCCGGGGGGGGGCCGAGAGACCCAGTACTTC	CASSPGGGRETQYF
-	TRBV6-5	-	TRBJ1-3	TGTGCCAGCAGTCAGTCGGGGGGTGCAAACACCATATATTTT	CASSQSGGANTIYF